This TCR beta chain was obtained from a study of cytomegalovirus exposure and HLA in healthy donors. Overall study findings and caveats: In vitro confirmation showed a few CMV-associated chains to be CMV antigen specific.

Turning to this clone: The antigen is not known.

Primers included in the PCR were 60 Vbeta and 13 Jbeta primers. Sequencing used immunoSEQ multiplex PCR; TCRdb keeps in-frame clones, though not all of them. The data contain about 120,000 clones, around two thirds of them singletons. The CDR3 totals 18 residues. V gave up 4 bases and J gave up 1 base; unmatched junction bases: 9. Germline V gene data show CDR1 as SGHRS and CDR2 as YFSETQ. The chain joins TRBV5-1 to TRBJ2-2, with 11 positions matching TRBD2. Sequencing was done on a sample of PBMCs. This clonotype originated in a human donor in good health. CDR3 sequence (DNA): TGCGCCAGCAGCGGGACCTTAGGACTAGCGGGGAACACCGGGGAGCTGTTTTTT. Its protein product is CASSGTLGLAGNTGELFF.